This TCR beta chain is drawn from a study of T cell repertoires in cytomegalovirus infection. Overall study context: Both CMV infection and a matching HLA type were indicated by public TCR beta signatures. Study-level points and caveats: The study found HLA-C-restricted CMV-specific TCR beta clonotypes dominating the ex vivo response. Cumulative frequency (of public TCR beta family members) identified carriers of CMV plus the relevant HLA.

The CDR3 is 14 amino acids. Germline CDR1 is KGHDR and CDR2 is SFDVKD. Between the trimmed V and J ends, which lost 0 bases and 7 bases, there was a span of 9 bases. At least ten counts were recorded for this clonotype. Its antigen remains unknown. TCRdb reprocessed the reads via MiXCR and lists one record per CDR3 protein. The data show a few hundred thousand distinct CDR3 sequences, about an eighth seen once. Sequenced sample: PBMCs. This TCR came from a human donor in good health (CMV status not recorded). Some clones in this sample may be carry-over from other donors' samples. The chain joins TRBV24-1 to TRBJ2-1, with D hard to call. The CDR3 sequence is CATSDLRGTNEQFF. The CDR3 nucleotides read TGTGCCACCAGTGATTTGAGAGGAACTAATGAGCAGTTCTTC.